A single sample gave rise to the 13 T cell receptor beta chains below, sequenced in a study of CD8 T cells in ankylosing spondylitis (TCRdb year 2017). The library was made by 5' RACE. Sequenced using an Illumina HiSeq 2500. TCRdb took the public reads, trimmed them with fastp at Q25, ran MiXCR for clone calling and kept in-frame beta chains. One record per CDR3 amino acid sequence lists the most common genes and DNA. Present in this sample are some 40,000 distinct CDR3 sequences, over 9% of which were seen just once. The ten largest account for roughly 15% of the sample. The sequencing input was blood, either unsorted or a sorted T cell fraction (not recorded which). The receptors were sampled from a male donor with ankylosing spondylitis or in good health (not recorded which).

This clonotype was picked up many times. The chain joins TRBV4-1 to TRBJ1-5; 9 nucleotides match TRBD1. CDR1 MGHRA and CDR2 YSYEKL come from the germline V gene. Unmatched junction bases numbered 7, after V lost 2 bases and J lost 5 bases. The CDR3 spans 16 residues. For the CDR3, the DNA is TGCGCCAGCAGCCAATTCATGACAGGGGGAGATCAGCCCCAGCATTTT. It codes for CASSQFMTGGDQPQHF.

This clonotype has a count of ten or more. The CDR3 loop reads CASSTGNQHGELFF. CDR3 sequence (DNA): TGTGCCAGCAGCACAGGGAATCAGCACGGGGAGCTGTTTTTT. The chain joins TRBV7-2 to TRBJ2-2, with D possibly matching TRBD1 (6 bases). There are 14 residues in the CDR3. Trimming took 5 bases from V and 7 from J, leaving 14 bases between them. Germline CDR1 SGHTA, CDR2 FQGNSA.

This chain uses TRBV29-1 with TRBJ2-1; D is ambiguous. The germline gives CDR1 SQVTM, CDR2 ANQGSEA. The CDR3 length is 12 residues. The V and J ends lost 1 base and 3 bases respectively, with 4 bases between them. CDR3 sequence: CSVEGGYNEQFF. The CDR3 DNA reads TGCAGCGTTGAAGGGGGCTACAATGAGCAGTTCTTC.

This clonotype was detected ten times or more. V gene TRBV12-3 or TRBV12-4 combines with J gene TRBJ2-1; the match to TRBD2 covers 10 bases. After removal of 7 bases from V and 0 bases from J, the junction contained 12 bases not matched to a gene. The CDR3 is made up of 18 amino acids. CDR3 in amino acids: CASTGGLAGVSSYNEQFF. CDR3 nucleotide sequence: TGTGCCAGCACTGGGGGCCTAGCGGGGGTAAGCTCCTACAATGAGCAGTTCTTC.

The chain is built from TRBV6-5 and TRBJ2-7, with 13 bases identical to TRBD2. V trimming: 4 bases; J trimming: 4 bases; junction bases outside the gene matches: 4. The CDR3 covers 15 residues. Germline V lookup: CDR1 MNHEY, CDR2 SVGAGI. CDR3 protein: CASSLGLAGNYEQYF. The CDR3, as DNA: TGTGCCAGCAGTTTGGGACTAGCGGGGAATTACGAGCAGTACTTC.

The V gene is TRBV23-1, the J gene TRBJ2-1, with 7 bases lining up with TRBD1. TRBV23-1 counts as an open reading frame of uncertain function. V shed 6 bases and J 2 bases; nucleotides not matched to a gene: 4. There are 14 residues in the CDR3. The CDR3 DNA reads TGCGCCAGCAGATACAGGGGCCCCTACAATGAGCAGTTCTTC. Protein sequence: CASRYRGPYNEQFF.

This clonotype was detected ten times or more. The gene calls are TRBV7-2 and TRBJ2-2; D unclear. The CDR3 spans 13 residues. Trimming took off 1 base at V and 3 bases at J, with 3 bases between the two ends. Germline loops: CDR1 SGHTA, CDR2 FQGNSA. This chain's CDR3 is CASSLGYTGELFF. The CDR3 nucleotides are TGTGCCAGCAGCTTAGGTTACACCGGGGAGCTGTTTTTT.

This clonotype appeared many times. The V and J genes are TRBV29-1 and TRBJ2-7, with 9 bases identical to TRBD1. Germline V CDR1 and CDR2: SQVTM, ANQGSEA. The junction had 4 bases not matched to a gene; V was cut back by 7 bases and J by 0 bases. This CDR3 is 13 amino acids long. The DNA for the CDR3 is TGCAGCGCAACAGGGGGCTTCTCCTACGAGCAGTACTTC. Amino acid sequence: CSATGGFSYEQYF.

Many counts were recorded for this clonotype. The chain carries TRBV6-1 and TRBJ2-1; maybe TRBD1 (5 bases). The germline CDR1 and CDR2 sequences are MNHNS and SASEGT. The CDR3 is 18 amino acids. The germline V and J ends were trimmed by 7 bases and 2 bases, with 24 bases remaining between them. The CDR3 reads CASKAGNLLSGPYNEQFF. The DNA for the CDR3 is TGTGCCAGCAAGGCAGGGAACCTCCTTAGTGGGCCCTACAATGAGCAGTTCTTC.

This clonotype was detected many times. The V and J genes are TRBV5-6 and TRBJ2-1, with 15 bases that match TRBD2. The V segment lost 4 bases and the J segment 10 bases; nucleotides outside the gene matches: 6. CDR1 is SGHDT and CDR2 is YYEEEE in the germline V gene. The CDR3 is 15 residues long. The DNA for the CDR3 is TGTGCCAGCAGCAATCCGGGACTAGCGGGAGGCGAGCAGTTCTTC. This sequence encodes CASSNPGLAGGEQFF.

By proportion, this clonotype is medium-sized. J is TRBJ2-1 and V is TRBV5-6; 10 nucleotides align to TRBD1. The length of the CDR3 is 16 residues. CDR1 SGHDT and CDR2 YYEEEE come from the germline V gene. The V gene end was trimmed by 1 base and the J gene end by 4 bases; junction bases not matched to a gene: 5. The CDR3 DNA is TGTGCCAGCAGCTTGTTAGCGGGACAGGGGTACAATGAGCAGTTCTTC. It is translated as CASSLLAGQGYNEQFF.

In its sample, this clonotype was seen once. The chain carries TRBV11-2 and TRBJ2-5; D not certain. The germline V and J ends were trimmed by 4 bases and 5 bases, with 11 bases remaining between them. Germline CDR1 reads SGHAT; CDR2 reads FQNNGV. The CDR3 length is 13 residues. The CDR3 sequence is CASSSDAMETQYF. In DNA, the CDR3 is TGTGCCAGCAGCTCAGACGCCATGGAGACCCAGTACTTC. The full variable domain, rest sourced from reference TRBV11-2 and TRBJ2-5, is EAGVAQSPRYKIIEKRQSVAFWCNPISGHATLYWYQQILGQGPKLLIQFQNNGVVDDSQLPKDRFSAERLKGVDSTLKIQPAKLEDSAVYLCASSSDAMETQYFGPGTRLLVL.

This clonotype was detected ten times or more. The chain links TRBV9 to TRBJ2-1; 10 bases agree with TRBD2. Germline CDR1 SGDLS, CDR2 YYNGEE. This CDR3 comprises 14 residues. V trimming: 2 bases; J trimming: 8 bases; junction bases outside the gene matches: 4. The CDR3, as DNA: TGTGCCAGCAGCGTGGCTAGCGGGAGAGATGAGCAGTTCTTC. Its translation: CASSVASGRDEQFF.